These 13 T cell receptor beta chains share one sample of origin, sequenced in a study of blood T cell repertoires in COVID-19. This table comes from immunoSEQ multiplex PCR, and its TCRdb copy is limited to in-frame clones, with some not included. The table has more than 250,000 clones, approximately 86% seen once. The sample consisted of PBMCs or T cells enriched from blood (not recorded which). All receptors come from a woman aged 18-29 years who had recovered from COVID-19.

This chain links TRBV5-1 with TRBJ2-7; 10 bases are a match to TRBD2. The germline CDR1 and CDR2 sequences are SGHRS and YFSETQ. V shed 3 bases and J 0 bases; nucleotides not matched to a gene: 3. There are 15 residues in the CDR3. CDR3 in amino acids: CASSWTSGSSYEQYF. The DNA of the CDR3 is TGCGCCAGCAGCTGGACTAGCGGAAGCTCCTACGAGCAGTACTTC. The full variable domain, rest sourced from reference TRBV5-1 and TRBJ2-7, is KAGVTQTPRYLIKTRGQQVTLSCSPISGHRSVSWYQQTPGQGLQFLFEYFSETQRNKGNFPGRFSGRQFSNSRSEMNVSTLELGDSALYLCASSWTSGSSYEQYFGPGTRLTVT.

This chain joins TRBV7-6 and TRBJ1-2; 7 bases agree with TRBD1. The CDR3 runs to 13 residues. From germline, CDR1 is SGHVS and CDR2 FNYEAQ. The V gene end was trimmed by 0 bases and the J gene end by 14 bases; junction bases not matched to a gene: 9. The CDR3 DNA reads TGTGCCAGCAGCTTAGCGGTTGAGGGGGCGCGGACCTTC. Translated: CASSLAVEGARTF.

V gene TRBV4-1 combines with J gene TRBJ2-3; the match to TRBD2 covers 14 bases. Germline CDR1 and CDR2: MGHRA and YSYEKL. The length of the CDR3 is 16 residues. The ends lost 5 bases at V and 5 bases at J; junction bases unmatched: 6. The CDR3 loop is CASSTEGLAGVDTQYF. The CDR3 DNA reads TGCGCCAGCAGCACCGAGGGACTAGCGGGAGTAGATACGCAGTATTTT.

This chain links TRBV5-4 with TRBJ1-1, with 7 bases matching TRBD1. CDR3 length: 18 amino acids. V shed 4 bases and J 0 bases; nucleotides not matched to a gene: 15. Germline assignment: CDR1 SGHNT and CDR2 YYREEE (reference sequence). The CDR3 reads CASSPAGQLSLLNTEAFF. As DNA, the CDR3 is TGTGCCAGCAGCCCTGCGGGACAGCTCAGTCTCTTGAACACTGAAGCTTTCTTT.

This clone was detected only once. CDR3 sequence reads: CASSSRTGATEAFF. Here the CDR3 DNA reads TGTGCCAGCAGCTCGAGGACAGGGGCCACTGAAGCTTTCTTT. The gene calls are TRBV5-6 and TRBJ1-1, with 9 bases identical to TRBD1. CDR1 is SGHDT, CDR2 YYEEEE, per germline. Trimming cost V 3 bases and J 4 bases; bases outside gene matches: 4. This CDR3 has 14 residues.

This chain connects TRBV3-1 (or the pseudogene TRBV3-2) to TRBJ2-1; D might be TRBD1 (6 bases). Looked up from germline, CDR1 is LGHDT and CDR2 is YNNKEL (reference sequence). Trimming left V 4 bases short and J 10 bases short, with 23 bases between. CDR3 length: 16 amino acids. The CDR3 spells CASSPPTGPAYSEQFF. Written as DNA, the CDR3 is TGTGCCAGCAGCCCCCCGACAGGTCCGGCGTATAGCGAGCAGTTCTTC.

The genes are TRBV4-1 and TRBJ1-5; D remains unclear. The germline CDR1 and CDR2 sequences are MGHRA and YSYEKL. There are 14 residues in the CDR3. V lost 1 base to trimming and J lost 4 bases, with 8 bases between them. The CDR3 region is CASSQVSENQPQHF. As DNA, the CDR3 is TGCGCCAGCAGCCAAGTGTCGGAGAATCAGCCCCAGCATTTT.

The chain is built from TRBV4-3 and TRBJ1-6; 7 positions match TRBD1. V gave up 5 bases and J gave up 7 bases; unmatched junction bases: 8. Germline loops: CDR1 LGHNA, CDR2 YSLEER. This CDR3 comprises 15 residues. The CDR3 coding sequence is TGCGCCAGCAGCAGCTTACAGGGGTCGAATTCACCCCTCCACTTT. Its protein product is CASSSLQGSNSPLHF.

This chain uses TRBV5-4 with TRBJ2-5; perhaps TRBD1 as D (8 bases). Germline CDR1 SGHNT, CDR2 YYREEE (reference sequence). Trimming took 4 bases from V and 3 from J, leaving 28 bases between them. This CDR3 comprises 19 residues. CDR3 loop: CASSPQGAWTSHPKETQYF. For the CDR3, the DNA is TGTGCCAGCAGCCCCCAGGGGGCCTGGACTAGTCACCCTAAAGAGACCCAGTACTTC. Filled out from reference TRBV5-4 and TRBJ2-5, the complete variable domain reads ETGVTQSPTHLIKTRGQQVTLRCSSQSGHNTVSWYQQALGQGPQFIFQYYREEENGRGNFPPRFSGLQFPNYSSELNVNALELDDSALYLCASSPQGAWTSHPKETQYFGPGTRLLVL.

V is TRBV5-4 and J is TRBJ1-5, with TRBD1 as a possible D gene (6 bases). CDR1 is SGHNT and CDR2 is YYREEE in the germline V gene (reference sequence). The CDR3 sequence is 13 residues long. With 4 bases removed from V and 4 bases from J, the gap between germline ends came to 9 bases. CDR3 nucleotides: TGTGCCAGCAGCGCCGACAGGAATCAGCCCCAGCATTTT. Translating gives CASSADRNQPQHF.

This chain links TRBV18 with TRBJ2-6, with TRBD1 identical over 7 bases. Germline V CDR1 and CDR2: KGHSH, LQKENI. CDR3 length: 17 amino acids. The ends lost 6 bases at V and 0 bases at J; junction bases unmatched: 8. The CDR3 nucleotides are TGTGCCAGCTCCCGACAGGGCCTGCCCTCTGGGGCCAACGTCCTGACTTTC. Its protein is CASSRQGLPSGANVLTF.

The gene calls are TRBV28 and TRBJ2-7, with 8 bases identical to TRBD1. The V gene's germline CDR1 is MDHEN and CDR2 SYDVKM. There are 14 residues in the CDR3. With V trimmed by 5 bases and J by 3 bases, 6 bases remained unmatched. For the CDR3, the DNA is TGTGCCAGCAGTGTGCTTGGACAGGGCTACGAGCAGTACTTC. Residues: CASSVLGQGYEQYF.

This chain joins TRBV7-8 and TRBJ1-2; D possibly corresponds to TRBD1 (5 bases). Germline V gene sequence: CDR1 SGHVS, CDR2 FQNEAQ. This CDR3 has 14 residues. Between the trimmed V and J ends, which lost 0 bases and 8 bases, there was a span of 13 bases. The CDR3 DNA follows: TGTGCCAGCAGCTTAGCCCACCGGGGGGGAGGCTACACCTTC. It is translated as CASSLAHRGGGYTF.